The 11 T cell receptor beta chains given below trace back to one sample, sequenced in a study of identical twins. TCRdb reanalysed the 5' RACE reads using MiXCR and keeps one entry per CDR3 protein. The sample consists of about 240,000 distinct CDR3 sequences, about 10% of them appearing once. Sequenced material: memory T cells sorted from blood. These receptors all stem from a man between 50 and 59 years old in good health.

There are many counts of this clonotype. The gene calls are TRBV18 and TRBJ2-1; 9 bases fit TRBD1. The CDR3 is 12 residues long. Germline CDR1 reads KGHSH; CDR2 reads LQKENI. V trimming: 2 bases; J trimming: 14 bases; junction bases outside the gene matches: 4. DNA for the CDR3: TGTGCCAGCTCACCAGAGGACAGGGGTGAGTTCTTC. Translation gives CASSPEDRGEFF.

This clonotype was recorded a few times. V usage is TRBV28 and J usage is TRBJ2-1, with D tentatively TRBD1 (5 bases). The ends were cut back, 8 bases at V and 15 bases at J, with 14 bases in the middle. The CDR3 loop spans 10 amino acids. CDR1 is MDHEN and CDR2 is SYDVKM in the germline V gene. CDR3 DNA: TGTGCCAGCGGAAAGGCAGGGCTGTTCTTC. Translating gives CASGKAGLFF.

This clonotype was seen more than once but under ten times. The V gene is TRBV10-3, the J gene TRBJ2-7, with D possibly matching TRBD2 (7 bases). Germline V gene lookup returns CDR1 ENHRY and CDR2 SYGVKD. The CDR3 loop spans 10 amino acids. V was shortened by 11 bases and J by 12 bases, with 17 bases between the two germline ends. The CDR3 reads CAAGAGERYF. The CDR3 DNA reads TGTGCCGCGGGGGCGGGAGAACGGTACTTC.

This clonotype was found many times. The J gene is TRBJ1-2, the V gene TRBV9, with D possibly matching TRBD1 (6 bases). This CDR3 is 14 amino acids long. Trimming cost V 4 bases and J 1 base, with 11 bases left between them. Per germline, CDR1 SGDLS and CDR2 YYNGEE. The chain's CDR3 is CASSRQDSNYGYTF. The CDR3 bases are TGTGCCAGCAGCCGACAGGACAGTAACTATGGCTACACCTTC.

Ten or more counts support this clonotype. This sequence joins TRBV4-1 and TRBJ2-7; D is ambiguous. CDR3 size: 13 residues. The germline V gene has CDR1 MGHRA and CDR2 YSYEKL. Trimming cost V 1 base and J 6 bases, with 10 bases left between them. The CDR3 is CASSQGKGSEQYF. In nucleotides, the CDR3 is TGCGCCAGCAGCCAAGGGAAGGGATCCGAGCAGTACTTC.

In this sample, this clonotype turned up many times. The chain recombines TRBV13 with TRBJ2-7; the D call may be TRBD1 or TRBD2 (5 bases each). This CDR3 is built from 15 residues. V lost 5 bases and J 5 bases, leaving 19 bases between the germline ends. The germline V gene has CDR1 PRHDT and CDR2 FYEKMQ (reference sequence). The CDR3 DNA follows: TGTGCCAGCAGCCGAACCCCTTGGGGGTTCAACGAGCAGTACTTC. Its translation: CASSRTPWGFNEQYF.

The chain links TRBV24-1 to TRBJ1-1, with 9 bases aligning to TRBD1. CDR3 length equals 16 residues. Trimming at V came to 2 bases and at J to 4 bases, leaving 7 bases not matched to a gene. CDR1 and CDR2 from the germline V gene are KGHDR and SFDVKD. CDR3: CATSDSHRGLGTEAFF. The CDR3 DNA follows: TGTGCCACCAGTGATTCTCACAGGGGGCTCGGCACTGAAGCTTTCTTT.

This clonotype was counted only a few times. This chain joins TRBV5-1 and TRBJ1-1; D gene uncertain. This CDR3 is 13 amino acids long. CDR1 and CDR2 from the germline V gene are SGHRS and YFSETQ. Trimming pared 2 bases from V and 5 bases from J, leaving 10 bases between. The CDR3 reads CASSFTRRTEAFF. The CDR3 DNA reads TGCGCCAGCAGCTTTACTAGGAGGACTGAAGCTTTCTTT.

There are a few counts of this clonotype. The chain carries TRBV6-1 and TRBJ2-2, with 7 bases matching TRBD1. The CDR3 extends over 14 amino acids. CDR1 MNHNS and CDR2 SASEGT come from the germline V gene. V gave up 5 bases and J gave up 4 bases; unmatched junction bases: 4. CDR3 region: CASSRTGPTGELFF. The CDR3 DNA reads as TGTGCCAGCAGTAGGACAGGACCCACCGGGGAGCTGTTTTTT.

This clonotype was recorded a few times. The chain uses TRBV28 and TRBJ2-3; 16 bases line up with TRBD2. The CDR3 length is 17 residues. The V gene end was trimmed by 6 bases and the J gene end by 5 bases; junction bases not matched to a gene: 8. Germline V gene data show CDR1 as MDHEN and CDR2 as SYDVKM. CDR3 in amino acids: CASSRPGLAGGGDTQYF. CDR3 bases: TGTGCCAGCAGCCGGCCGGGACTAGCGGGAGGGGGAGATACGCAGTATTTT. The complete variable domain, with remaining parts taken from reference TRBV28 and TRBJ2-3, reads DVKVTQSSRYLVKRTGEKVFLECVQDMDHENMFWYRQDPGLGLRLIYFSYDVKMKEKGDIPEGYSVSREKKERFSLILESASTNQTSMYLCASSRPGLAGGGDTQYFGPGTRLTVL.

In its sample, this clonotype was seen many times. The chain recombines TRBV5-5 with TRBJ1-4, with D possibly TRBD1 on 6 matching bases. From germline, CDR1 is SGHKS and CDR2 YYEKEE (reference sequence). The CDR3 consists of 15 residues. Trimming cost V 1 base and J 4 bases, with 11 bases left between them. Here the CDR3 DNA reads TGTGCCAGCAGCTTGTTCCAGGGGAATAATGAAAAACTGTTTTTT. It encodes CASSLFQGNNEKLFF. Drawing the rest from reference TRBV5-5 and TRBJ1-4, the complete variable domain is DAGVTQSPTHLIKTRGQQVTLRCSPISGHKSVSWYQQVLGQGPQFIFQYYEKEERGRGNFPDRFSARQFPNYSSELNVNALLLGDSALYLCASSLFQGNNEKLFFGSGTQLSVL.